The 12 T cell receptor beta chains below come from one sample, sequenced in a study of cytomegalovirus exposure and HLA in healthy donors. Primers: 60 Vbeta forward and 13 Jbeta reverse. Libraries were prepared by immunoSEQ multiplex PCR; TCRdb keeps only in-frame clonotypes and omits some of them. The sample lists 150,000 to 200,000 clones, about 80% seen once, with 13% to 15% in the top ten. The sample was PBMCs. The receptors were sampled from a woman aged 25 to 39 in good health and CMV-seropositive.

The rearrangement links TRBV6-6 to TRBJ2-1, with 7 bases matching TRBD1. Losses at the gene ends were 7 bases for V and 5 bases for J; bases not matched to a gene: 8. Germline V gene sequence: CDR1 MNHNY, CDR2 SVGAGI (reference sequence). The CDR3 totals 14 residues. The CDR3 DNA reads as TGTGCCAGCACCAGGACAGGCACTCACAATGAGCAGTTCTTC. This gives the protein CASTRTGTHNEQFF.

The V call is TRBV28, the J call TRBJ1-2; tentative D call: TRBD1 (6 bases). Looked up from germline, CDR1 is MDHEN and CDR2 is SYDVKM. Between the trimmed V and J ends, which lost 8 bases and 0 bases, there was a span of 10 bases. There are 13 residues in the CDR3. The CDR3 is CASGTLANYGYTF. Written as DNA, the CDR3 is TGTGCCAGCGGGACATTAGCTAACTATGGCTACACCTTC.

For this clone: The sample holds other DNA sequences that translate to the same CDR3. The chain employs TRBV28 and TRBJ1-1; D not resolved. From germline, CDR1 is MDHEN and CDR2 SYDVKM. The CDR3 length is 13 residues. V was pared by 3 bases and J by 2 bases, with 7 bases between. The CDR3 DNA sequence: TGTGCCAGCAGTTTGCCAGGAAACACTGAAGCTTTCTTT. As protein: CASSLPGNTEAFF.

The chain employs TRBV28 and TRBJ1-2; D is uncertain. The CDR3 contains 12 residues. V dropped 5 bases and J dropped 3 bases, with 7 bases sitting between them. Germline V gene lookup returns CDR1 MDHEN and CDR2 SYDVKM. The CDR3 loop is CASSTRDYGYTF. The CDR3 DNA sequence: TGTGCCAGCAGTACGAGAGACTATGGCTACACCTTC.

In DNA, the CDR3 is TGTGCCAGCAGCGTTAGGACTAGCGATTCCGAGCAGTACTTC. This sequence encodes CASSVRTSDSEQYF. The rearrangement joins TRBV9 to TRBJ2-7; 9 nucleotides match TRBD2. The CDR3 has 14 residues. V was pared by 2 bases and J by 6 bases, with 6 bases of the junction left unmatched. Per the germline V gene, CDR1 is SGDLS and CDR2 is YYNGEE.

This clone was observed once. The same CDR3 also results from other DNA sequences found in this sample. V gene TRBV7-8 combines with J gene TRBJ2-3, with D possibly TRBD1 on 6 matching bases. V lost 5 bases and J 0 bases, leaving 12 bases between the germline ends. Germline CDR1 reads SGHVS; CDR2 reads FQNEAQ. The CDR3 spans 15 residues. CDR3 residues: CASSLPGQSTDTQYF. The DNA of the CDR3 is TGTGCCAGCAGCCTCCCAGGACAGAGCACAGATACGCAGTATTTT.

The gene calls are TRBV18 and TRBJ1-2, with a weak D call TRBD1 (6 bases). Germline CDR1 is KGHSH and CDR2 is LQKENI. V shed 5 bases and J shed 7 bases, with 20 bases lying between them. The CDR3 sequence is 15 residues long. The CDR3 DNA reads TGTGCCAGCTCAAATCCGGGACAAACTCTCGGTGGCTACACCTTC. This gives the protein CASSNPGQTLGGYTF.

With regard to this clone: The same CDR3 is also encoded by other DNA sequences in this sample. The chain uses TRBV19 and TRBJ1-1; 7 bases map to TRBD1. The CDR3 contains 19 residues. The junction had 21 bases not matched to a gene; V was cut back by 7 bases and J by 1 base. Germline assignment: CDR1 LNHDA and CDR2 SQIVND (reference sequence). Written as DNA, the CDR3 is TGTGCCAGTACCACGGCCCATCATAGACAGGGCCGAGGGAACACTGAAGCTTTCTTT. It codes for CASTTAHHRQGRGNTEAFF.

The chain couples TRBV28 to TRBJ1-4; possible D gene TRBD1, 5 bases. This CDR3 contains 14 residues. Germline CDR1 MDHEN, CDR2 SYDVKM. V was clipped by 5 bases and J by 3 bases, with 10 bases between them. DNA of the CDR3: TGTGCCAGCAGTCAACAGGTCTCTAATGAAAAACTGTTTTTT. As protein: CASSQQVSNEKLFF.

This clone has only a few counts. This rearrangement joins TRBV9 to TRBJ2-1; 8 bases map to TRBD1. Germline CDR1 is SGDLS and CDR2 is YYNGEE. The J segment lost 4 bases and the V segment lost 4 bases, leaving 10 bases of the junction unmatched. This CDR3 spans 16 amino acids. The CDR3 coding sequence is TGTGCCAGCAGCCCACAGGGGGTCCCTACTTACAATGAGCAGTTCTTC. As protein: CASSPQGVPTYNEQFF.

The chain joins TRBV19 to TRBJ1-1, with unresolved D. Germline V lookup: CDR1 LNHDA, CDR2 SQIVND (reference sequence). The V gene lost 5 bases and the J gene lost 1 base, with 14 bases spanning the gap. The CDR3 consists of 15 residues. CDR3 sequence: CASSGGAGSNTEAFF. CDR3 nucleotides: TGTGCCAGTAGTGGAGGAGCCGGATCGAACACTGAAGCTTTCTTT.

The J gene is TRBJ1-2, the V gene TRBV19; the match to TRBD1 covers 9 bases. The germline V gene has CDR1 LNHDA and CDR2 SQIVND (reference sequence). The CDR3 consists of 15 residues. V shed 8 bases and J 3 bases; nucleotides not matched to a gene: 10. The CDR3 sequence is CASGTGIEYDYGYTF. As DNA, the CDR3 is TGTGCCAGTGGGACAGGGATTGAGTATGACTATGGCTACACCTTC.